Presented here are 10 T cell receptor beta chains from one specimen sequenced in a study of cytomegalovirus exposure and HLA in healthy donors. The PCR had 60 Vbeta and 13 Jbeta primers. Assay: immunoSEQ multiplex PCR; the TCRdb copy retains only in-frame clones and omits some. The sample comprises over 100,000 clones, about 80% of which are singletons, and about 12% rests with the top ten. What was sequenced was PBMCs. These receptors were collected from a woman in her thirties or forties in good health and CMV-seropositive.

The table lists this clone with a few counts. The V and J genes are TRBV11-1 and TRBJ2-3, with D possibly being TRBD1 (5 bases). The CDR3 consists of 14 residues. The V gene's germline CDR1 is SGHAT and CDR2 FQDESV (reference sequence). V was pared by 3 bases and J by 0 bases, with 7 bases between. CDR3 residues: CASSFYRSTDTQYF. In nucleotides, the CDR3 is TGTGCCAGCAGCTTTTACAGGAGCACAGATACGCAGTATTTT.

V and J are TRBV10-3 and TRBJ2-2, with 7 bases matching TRBD1. In germline, CDR1 is ENHRY, CDR2 SYGVKD. This CDR3 comprises 16 residues. Trimming at V came to 2 bases and at J to 4 bases, leaving 7 bases not matched to a gene. The CDR3 protein is CAISEVGGPSTGELFF. CDR3 nucleotides: TGTGCCATCAGTGAGGTAGGGGGCCCGAGCACCGGGGAGCTGTTTTTT.

J is TRBJ2-3 and V is TRBV5-6, with a possible D match to TRBD1 (5 bases). The V gene lost 2 bases and the J gene lost 4 bases, with 8 bases spanning the gap. This CDR3 is 13 amino acids long. The germline V gene has CDR1 SGHDT and CDR2 YYEEEE. The CDR3 DNA reads TGTGCCAGCAGCTTCCCCAGGGCAGATACGCAGTATTTT. Encoded protein: CASSFPRADTQYF.

The chain links TRBV2 to TRBJ1-6, with 10 bases fitting TRBD1. The germline V gene has CDR1 SNHLY and CDR2 FYNNEI. Trimming at V came to 8 bases and at J to 10 bases, leaving 5 bases not matched to a gene. The CDR3 totals 13 residues. The CDR3 DNA follows: TGTGCCAGCGGCAGGACAGGGGGATCACCCCTCCACTTT. This translates into CASGRTGGSPLHF.

The gene calls are TRBV7-2 and TRBJ1-4, with a possible D match to TRBD1 (5 bases). The CDR3 spans 14 residues. Between the trimmed V and J ends, which lost 2 bases and 6 bases, there was a span of 10 bases. CDR1 is SGHTA, CDR2 FQGNSA, per germline. As DNA, the CDR3 is TGTGCCAGCAGCTTAAGGTCAGGGCATGAAAAACTGTTTTTT. Translating gives CASSLRSGHEKLFF.

Notes on this clone: Its ends do not fully match the called genes, so a read error is possible. CDR3 in DNA: TGTGCCAGCAGCTTGGAAGGTTCAGGCCTCTCCTTC. Translating it yields CASSLEGSGLSF. The chain uses TRBV5-6 and TRBJ2-7, with D uncertain. Germline V gene sequence: CDR1 SGHDT, CDR2 YYEEEE. The CDR3 extends over 12 amino acids.

V usage is TRBV18 and J usage is TRBJ2-1; 9 bases are a match to TRBD1. In germline, CDR1 is KGHSH, CDR2 LQKENI. The trim removed 6 bases at V and 10 bases at J, leaving 10 bases unmatched. The CDR3 is 14 amino acids. In DNA form, the CDR3 reads TGTGCCAGCTCGCCGGGACAGGGTCGTGGGGAGCAGTTCTTC. Encoded protein: CASSPGQGRGEQFF.

The chain has TRBV6-1 and TRBJ2-7, with D possibly TRBD2 on 5 matching bases. Germline-derived CDR1 and CDR2 are MNHNS and SASEGT. Trimming left V 8 bases short and J 2 bases short, with 13 bases between. This CDR3 region has 13 residues. CDR3 region: CASRTGITYEQYF. The CDR3 DNA reads TGTGCCAGCCGGACCGGGATCACCTACGAGCAGTACTTC.

The CDR3 region has the DNA TGTGCCAGTACCCCCCGGTATGGGACAGGCTACACCGGGGAGCTGTTTTTT. Its protein product is CASTPRYGTGYTGELFF. The V and J genes are TRBV19 and TRBJ2-2; 8 bases align to TRBD1. The ends lost 7 bases at V and 3 bases at J; junction bases unmatched: 13. In germline, CDR1 is LNHDA, CDR2 SQIVND (reference sequence). This CDR3 is 17 amino acids long.

The genes are TRBV10-3 and TRBJ1-6, with unresolved D. V was shortened by 3 bases and J by 0 bases, with 12 bases between the two germline ends. From germline, CDR1 is ENHRY and CDR2 SYGVKD. The CDR3 loop spans 17 amino acids. CDR3 amino acids: CAISDTTRSSYNSPLHF. The CDR3 nucleotides read TGTGCCATCAGTGACACAACACGGAGCTCCTATAATTCACCCCTCCACTTT.